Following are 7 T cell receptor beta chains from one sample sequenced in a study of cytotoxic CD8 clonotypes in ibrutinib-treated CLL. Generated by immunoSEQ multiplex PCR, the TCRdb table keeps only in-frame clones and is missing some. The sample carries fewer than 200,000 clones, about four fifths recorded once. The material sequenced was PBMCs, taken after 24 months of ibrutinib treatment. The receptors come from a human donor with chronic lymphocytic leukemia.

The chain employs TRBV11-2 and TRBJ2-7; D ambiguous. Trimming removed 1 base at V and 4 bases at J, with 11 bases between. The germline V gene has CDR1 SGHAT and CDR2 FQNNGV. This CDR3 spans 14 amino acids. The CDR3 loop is CASSLVYGQYEQYF. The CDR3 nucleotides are TGTGCCAGCAGCTTAGTTTATGGCCAGTACGAGCAGTACTTC.

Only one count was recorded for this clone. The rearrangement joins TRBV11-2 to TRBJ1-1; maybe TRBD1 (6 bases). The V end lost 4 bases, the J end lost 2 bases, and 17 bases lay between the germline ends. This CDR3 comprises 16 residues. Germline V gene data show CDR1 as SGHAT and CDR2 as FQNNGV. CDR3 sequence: CASSSPDSSLNTEAFF. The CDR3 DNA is TGTGCCAGCAGCTCCCCGGACAGCTCACTAAACACTGAAGCTTTCTTT. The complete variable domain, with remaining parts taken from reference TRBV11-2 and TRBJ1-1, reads EAGVAQSPRYKIIEKRQSVAFWCNPISGHATLYWYQQILGQGPKLLIQFQNNGVVDDSQLPKDRFSAERLKGVDSTLKIQPAKLEDSAVYLCASSSPDSSLNTEAFFGQGTRLTVV.

The DNA of the CDR3 is TGTGCCAGCAGTTACTCGATGGTGAGGGCCCCCTATGGCTACACCTTC. It translates to CASSYSMVRAPYGYTF. This chain joins TRBV6-5 and TRBJ1-2; no reliable D call. Deletions cut 0 bases from V and 4 bases from J, with 15 bases between. Germline V gene sequence: CDR1 MNHEY, CDR2 SVGAGI. The CDR3 has 16 residues.

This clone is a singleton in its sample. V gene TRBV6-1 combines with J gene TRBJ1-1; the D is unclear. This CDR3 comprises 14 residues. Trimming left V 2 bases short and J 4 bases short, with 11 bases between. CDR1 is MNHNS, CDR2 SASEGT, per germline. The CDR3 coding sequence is TGTGCCAGCAGTGAACTTGCAGTGGGCACTGAAGCTTTCTTT. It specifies CASSELAVGTEAFF.

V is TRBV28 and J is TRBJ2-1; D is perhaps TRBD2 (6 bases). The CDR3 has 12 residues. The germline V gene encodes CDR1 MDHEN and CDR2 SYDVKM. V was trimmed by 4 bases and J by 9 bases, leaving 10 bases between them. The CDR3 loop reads CASSSTRGEQFF. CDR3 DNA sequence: TGTGCCAGCAGTTCCACGCGGGGTGAGCAGTTCTTC.

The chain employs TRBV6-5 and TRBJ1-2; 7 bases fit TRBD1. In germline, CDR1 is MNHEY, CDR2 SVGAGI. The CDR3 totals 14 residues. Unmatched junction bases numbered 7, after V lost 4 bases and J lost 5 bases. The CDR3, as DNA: TGTGCCAGCAGTTCGCCGGACAGGATTTATGGCTACACCTTC. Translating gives CASSSPDRIYGYTF.

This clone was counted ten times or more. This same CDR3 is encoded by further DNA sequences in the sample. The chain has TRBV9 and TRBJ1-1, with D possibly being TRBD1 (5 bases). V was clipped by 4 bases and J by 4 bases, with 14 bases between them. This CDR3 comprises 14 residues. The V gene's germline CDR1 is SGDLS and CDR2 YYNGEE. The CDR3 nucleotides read TGTGCCAGCAGCTTGACCCCAAGGGGCACTGAAGCTTTCTTT. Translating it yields CASSLTPRGTEAFF.